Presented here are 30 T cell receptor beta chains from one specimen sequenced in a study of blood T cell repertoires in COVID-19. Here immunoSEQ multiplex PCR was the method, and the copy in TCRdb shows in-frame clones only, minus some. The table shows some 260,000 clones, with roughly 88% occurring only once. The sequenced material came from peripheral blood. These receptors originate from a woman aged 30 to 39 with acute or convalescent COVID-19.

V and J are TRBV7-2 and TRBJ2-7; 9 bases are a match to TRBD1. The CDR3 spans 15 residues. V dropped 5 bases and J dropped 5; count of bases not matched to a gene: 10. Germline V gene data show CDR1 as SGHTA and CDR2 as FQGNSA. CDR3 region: CASSRTPRDRDEQYF. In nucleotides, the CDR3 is TGTGCCAGCAGCCGCACTCCCCGGGACAGGGACGAGCAGTACTTC.

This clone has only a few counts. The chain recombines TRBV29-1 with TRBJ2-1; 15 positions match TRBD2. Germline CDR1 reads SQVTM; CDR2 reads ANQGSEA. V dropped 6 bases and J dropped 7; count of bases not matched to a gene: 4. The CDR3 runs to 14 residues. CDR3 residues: CSVGLAGGANEQFF. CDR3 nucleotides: TGCAGCGTGGGACTAGCGGGAGGTGCGAATGAGCAGTTCTTC.

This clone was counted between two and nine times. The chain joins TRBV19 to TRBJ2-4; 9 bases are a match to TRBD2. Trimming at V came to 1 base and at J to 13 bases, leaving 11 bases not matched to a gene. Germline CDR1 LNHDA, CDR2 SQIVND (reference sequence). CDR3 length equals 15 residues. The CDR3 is CASSIGTSVFFPQYF. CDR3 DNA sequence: TGTGCCAGTAGTATAGGGACTAGCGTTTTTTTTCCCCAGTACTTC.

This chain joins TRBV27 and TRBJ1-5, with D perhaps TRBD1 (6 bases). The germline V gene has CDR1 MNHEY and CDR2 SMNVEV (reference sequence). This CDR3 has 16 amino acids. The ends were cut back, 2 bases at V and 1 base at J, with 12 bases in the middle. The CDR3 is CASSLSGRGSNQPQHF. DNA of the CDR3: TGTGCCAGCAGTTTAAGCGGCAGGGGCAGCAATCAGCCCCAGCATTTT.

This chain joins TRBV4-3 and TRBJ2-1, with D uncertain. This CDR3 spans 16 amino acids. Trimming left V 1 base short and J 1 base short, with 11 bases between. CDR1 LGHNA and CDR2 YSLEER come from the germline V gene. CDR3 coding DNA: TGCGCCAGCAGCCAAGGTGGCCAACCTTCCTACAATGAGCAGTTCTTC. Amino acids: CASSQGGQPSYNEQFF.

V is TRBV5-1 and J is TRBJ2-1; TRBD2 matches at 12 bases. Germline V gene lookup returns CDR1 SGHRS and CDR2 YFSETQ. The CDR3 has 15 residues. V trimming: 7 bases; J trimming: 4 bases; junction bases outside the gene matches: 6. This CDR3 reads CASYRTSGAYNEQFF. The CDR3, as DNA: TGCGCCAGCTACCGGACTAGCGGGGCGTACAATGAGCAGTTCTTC.

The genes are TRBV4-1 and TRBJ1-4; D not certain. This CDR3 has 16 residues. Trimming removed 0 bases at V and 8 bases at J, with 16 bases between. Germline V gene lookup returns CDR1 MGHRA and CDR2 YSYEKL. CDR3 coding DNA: TGCGCCAGCAGCCAAGATTGGAGGCCCTCTAGCGAAAAACTGTTTTTT. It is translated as CASSQDWRPSSEKLFF.

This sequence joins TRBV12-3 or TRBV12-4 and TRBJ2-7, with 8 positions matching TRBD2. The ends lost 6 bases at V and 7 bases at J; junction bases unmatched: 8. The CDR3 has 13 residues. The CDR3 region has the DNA TGTGCCAGCAGAACCGGGACTAGTCAGGAGCAGTACTTC. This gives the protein CASRTGTSQEQYF.

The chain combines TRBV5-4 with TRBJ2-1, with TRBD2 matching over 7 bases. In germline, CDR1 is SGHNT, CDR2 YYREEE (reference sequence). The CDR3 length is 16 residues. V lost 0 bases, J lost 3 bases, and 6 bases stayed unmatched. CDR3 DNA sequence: TGTGCCAGCAGCTTGGGCGGGAGCACGTTCTACAATGAGCAGTTCTTC. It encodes CASSLGGSTFYNEQFF.

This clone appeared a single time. CDR3 sequence reads: CASSEGQGSNQPQHF. CDR3 DNA sequence: TGCGCCAGCAGCGAGGGACAGGGCAGCAATCAGCCCCAGCATTTT. The rearrangement joins TRBV5-1 to TRBJ1-5; TRBD1 matches at 9 bases. The ends lost 4 bases at V and 1 base at J; junction bases unmatched: 3. This CDR3 has 15 amino acids. Germline V CDR1 and CDR2: SGHRS, YFSETQ.

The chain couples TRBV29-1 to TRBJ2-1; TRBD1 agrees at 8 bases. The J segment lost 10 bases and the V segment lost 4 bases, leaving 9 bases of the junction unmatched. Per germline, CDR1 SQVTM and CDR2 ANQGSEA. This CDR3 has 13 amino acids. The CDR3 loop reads CSVVTGAVGEQFF. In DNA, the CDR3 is TGCAGCGTTGTGACAGGGGCGGTTGGCGAGCAGTTCTTC.

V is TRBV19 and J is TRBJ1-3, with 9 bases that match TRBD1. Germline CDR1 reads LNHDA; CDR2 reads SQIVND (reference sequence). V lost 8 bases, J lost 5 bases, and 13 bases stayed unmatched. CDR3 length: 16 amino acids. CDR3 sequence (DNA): TGTGCCAGTTGGACCGGGACAGGGAGAGAGAGAAACACCATATATTTT. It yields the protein CASWTGTGRERNTIYF.

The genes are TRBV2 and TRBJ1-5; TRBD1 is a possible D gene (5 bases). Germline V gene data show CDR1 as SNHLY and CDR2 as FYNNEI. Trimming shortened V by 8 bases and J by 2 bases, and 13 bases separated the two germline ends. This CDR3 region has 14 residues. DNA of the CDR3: TGTGCCAGCCGGGGGAGGGGAGGCAATCAGCCCCAGCATTTT. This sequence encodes CASRGRGGNQPQHF.

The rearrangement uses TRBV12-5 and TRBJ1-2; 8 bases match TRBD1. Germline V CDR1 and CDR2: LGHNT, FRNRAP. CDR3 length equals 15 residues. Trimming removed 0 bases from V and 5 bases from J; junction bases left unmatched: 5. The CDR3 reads CASGLVQDRGYGYTF. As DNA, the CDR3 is TGTGCTAGTGGTTTGGTACAAGACAGGGGTTATGGCTACACCTTC.

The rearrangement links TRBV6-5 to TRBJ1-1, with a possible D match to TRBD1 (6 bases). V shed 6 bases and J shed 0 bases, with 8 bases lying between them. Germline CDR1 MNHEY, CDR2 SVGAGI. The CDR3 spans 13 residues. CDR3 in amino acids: CASSSGVNTEAFF. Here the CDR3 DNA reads TGTGCCAGCAGCTCAGGGGTGAACACTGAAGCTTTCTTT.

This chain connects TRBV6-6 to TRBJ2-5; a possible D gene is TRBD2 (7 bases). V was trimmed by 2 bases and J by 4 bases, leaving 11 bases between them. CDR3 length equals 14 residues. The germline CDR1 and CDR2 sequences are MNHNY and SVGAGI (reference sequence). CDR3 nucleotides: TGTGCCAGCAGTTACGGGGGGGCCTCAGAGACCCAGTACTTC. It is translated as CASSYGGASETQYF.

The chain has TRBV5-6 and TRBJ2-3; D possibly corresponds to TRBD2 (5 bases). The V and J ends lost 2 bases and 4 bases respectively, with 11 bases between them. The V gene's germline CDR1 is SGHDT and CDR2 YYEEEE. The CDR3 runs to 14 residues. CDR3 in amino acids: CASSFSPSSDTQYF. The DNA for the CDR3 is TGTGCCAGCAGCTTTTCCCCTAGCTCAGATACGCAGTATTTT.

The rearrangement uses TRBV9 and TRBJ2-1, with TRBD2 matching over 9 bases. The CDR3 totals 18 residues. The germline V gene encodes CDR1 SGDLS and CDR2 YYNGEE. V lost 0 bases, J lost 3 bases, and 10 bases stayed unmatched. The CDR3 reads CASSVVVGGRANYNEQFF. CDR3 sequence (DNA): TGTGCCAGCAGCGTAGTCGTGGGCGGGAGGGCCAACTACAATGAGCAGTTCTTC. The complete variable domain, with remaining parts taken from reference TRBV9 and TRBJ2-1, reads DSGVTQTPKHLITATGQRVTLRCSPRSGDLSVYWYQQSLDQGLQFLIQYYNGEERAKGNILERFSAQQFPDLHSELNLSSLELGDSALYFCASSVVVGGRANYNEQFFGPGTRLTVL.

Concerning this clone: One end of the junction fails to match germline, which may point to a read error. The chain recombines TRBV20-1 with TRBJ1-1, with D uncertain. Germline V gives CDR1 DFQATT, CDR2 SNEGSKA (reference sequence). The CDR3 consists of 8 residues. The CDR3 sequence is CSARVGIF. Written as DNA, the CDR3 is TGCAGTGCTAGAGTCGGGATTTTT.

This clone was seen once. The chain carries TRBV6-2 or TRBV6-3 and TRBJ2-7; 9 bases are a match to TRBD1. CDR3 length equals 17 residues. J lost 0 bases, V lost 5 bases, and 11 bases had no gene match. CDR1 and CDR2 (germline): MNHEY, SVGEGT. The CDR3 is CASSSPGTGFGSYEQYF. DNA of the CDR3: TGTGCCAGCAGTAGTCCCGGGACAGGGTTTGGCTCCTACGAGCAGTACTTC.

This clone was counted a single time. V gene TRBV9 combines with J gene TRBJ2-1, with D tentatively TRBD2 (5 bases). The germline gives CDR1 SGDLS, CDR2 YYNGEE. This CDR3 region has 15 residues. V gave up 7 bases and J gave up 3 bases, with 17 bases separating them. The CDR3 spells CASSTPGGGYNEQFF. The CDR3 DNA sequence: TGTGCCAGCTCCACCCCTGGCGGAGGCTACAATGAGCAGTTCTTC. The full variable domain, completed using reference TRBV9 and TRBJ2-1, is DSGVTQTPKHLITATGQRVTLRCSPRSGDLSVYWYQQSLDQGLQFLIQYYNGEERAKGNILERFSAQQFPDLHSELNLSSLELGDSALYFCASSTPGGGYNEQFFGPGTRLTVL.

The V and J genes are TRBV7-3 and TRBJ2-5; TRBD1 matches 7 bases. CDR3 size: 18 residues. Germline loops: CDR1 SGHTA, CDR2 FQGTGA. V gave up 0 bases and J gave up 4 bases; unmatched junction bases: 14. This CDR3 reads CASSLTPVMGQRRETQYF. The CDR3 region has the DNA TGTGCCAGCAGCTTAACCCCCGTAATGGGACAGAGGAGAGAGACCCAGTACTTC.

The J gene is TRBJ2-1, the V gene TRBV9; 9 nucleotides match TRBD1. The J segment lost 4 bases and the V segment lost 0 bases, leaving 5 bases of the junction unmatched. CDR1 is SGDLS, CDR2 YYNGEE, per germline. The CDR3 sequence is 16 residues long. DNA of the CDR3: TGTGCCAGCAGCGTAGACGACGGGACAGGGTACAATGAGCAGTTCTTC. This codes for CASSVDDGTGYNEQFF.

This chain's CDR3 is CATSDGPLGSSYNEQFF. The DNA for the CDR3 is TGTGCCACCAGTGACGGACCCCTCGGGAGCTCCTACAATGAGCAGTTCTTC. V is TRBV24-1 and J is TRBJ2-1, with a tentative D call TRBD2 (6 bases). This CDR3 has 17 amino acids. Germline V CDR1 and CDR2: KGHDR, SFDVKD. V was pared by 4 bases and J by 0 bases, with 15 bases between.

The CDR3 protein is CASSIQDSEQFF. For the CDR3, the DNA is TGTGCCAGTAGTATCCAGGACAGTGAGCAGTTCTTC. V gene TRBV19 combines with J gene TRBJ2-1; D perhaps matches TRBD1 (6 bases). CDR1 and CDR2 from the germline V gene are LNHDA and SQIVND (reference sequence). CDR3 length: 12 amino acids. V gave up 3 bases and J gave up 9 bases, with 9 bases separating them.

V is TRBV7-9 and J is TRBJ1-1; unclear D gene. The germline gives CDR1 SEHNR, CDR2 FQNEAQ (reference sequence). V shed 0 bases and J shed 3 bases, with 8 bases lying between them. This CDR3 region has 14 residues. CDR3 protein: CASSLAGRHTEAFF. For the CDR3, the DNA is TGTGCCAGCAGCTTAGCGGGGAGGCACACTGAAGCTTTCTTT.

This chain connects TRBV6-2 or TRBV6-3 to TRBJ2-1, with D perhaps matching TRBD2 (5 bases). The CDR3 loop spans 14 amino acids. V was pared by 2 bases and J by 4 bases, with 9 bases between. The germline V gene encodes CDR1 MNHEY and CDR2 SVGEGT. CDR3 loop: CASSYLAAYNEQFF. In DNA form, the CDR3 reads TGTGCCAGCAGTTACCTAGCAGCTTACAATGAGCAGTTCTTC.

The CDR3 loop reads CATRGGSYNEQFF. In DNA form, the CDR3 reads TGTGCCACCCGAGGAGGTTCCTACAATGAGCAGTTCTTC. The rearrangement uses TRBV24-1 and TRBJ2-1; tentative D call: TRBD2 (5 bases). V lost 9 bases, J lost 1 base, and 9 bases lay in between. The CDR3 is 13 amino acids. The germline V gene encodes CDR1 KGHDR and CDR2 SFDVKD.

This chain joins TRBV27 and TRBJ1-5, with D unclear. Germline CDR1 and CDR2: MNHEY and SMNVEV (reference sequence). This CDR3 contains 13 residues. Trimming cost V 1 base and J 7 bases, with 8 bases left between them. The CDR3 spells CASSLFERQPQHF. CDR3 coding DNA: TGTGCCAGCAGTTTATTTGAGAGACAGCCCCAGCATTTT.

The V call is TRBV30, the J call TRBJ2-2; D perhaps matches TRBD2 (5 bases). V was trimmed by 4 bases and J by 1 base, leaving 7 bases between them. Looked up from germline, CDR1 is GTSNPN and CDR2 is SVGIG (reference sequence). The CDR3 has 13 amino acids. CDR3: CAWTAGNTGELFF. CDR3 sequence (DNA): TGTGCCTGGACGGCGGGGAACACCGGGGAGCTGTTTTTT. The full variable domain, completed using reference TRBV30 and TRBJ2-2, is SQTIHQWPATLVQPVGSPLSLECTVEGTSNPNLYWYRQAAGRGLQLLFYSVGIGQISSEVPQNLSASRPQDRQFILSSKKLLLSDSGFYLCAWTAGNTGELFFGEGSRLTVL.